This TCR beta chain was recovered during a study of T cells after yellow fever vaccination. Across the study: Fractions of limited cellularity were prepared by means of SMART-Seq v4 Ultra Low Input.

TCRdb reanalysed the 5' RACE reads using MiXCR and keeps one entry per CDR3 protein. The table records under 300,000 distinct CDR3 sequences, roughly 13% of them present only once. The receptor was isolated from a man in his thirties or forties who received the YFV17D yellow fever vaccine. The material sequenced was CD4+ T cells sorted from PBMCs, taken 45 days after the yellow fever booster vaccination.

The CDR3 DNA reads TGTGCCAGCAGAGAGGACAGGGCCAACTATAATTCACCCCTCCACTTT. As protein: CASREDRANYNSPLHF. The V gene is TRBV25-1, the J gene TRBJ1-6; 8 bases map to TRBD1. The CDR3 has 16 amino acids. Unmatched junction bases numbered 7, after V lost 6 bases and J lost 3 bases. From germline, CDR1 is MGHDK and CDR2 SYGVNS.